This T cell receptor beta chain is from a study of blood T cell repertoires in COVID-19. Germline V gene lookup returns CDR1 LNHDA and CDR2 SQIVND (reference sequence). The CDR3 sequence is 15 residues long. Trimming stripped 1 base from V and 5 bases from J, with 14 bases between. The data were produced by immunoSEQ multiplex PCR, yet TCRdb's version contains in-frame clones alone and is incomplete. The profile shows 60,000 or so clones, 70% to 90% of them singletons. The V and J genes are TRBV19 and TRBJ1-1; D perhaps matches TRBD1 (6 bases). The sequence came from a man aged 60-69 years with acute or convalescent COVID-19. The sample was peripheral blood. In nucleotides, the CDR3 is TGTGCCAGTAGTATAGTCCCCGAAAGGGGGACTGAAGCTTTCTTT. It translates to CASSIVPERGTEAFF.